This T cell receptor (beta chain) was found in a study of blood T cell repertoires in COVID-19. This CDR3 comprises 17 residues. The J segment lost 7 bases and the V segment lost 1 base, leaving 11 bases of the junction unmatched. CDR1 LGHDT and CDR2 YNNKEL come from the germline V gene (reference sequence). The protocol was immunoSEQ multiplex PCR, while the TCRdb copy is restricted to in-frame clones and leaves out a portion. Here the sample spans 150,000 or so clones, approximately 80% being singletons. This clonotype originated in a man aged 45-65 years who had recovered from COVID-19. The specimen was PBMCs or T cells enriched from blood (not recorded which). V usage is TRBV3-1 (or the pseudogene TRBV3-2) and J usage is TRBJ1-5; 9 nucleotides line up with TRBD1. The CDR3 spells CASSQGINRDRAQPQHF. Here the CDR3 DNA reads TGTGCCAGCAGCCAAGGAATAAACCGGGACAGGGCCCAGCCCCAGCATTTT.